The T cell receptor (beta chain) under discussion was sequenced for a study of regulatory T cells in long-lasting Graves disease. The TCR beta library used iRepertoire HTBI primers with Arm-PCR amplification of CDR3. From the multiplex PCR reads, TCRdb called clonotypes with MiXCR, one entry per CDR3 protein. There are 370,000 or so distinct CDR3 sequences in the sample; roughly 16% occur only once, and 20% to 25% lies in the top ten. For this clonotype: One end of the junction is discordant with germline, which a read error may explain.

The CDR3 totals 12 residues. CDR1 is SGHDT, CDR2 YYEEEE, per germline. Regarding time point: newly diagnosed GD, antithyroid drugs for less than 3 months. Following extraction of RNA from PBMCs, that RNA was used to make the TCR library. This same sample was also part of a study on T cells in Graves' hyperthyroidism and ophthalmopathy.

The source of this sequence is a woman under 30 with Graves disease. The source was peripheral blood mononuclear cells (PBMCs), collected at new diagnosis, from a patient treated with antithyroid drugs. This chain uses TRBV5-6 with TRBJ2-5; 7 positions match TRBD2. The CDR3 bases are TGTGCCAGCAGCCTGGGGAGGGAGATCCAGTACTTC. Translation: CASSLGREIQYF.